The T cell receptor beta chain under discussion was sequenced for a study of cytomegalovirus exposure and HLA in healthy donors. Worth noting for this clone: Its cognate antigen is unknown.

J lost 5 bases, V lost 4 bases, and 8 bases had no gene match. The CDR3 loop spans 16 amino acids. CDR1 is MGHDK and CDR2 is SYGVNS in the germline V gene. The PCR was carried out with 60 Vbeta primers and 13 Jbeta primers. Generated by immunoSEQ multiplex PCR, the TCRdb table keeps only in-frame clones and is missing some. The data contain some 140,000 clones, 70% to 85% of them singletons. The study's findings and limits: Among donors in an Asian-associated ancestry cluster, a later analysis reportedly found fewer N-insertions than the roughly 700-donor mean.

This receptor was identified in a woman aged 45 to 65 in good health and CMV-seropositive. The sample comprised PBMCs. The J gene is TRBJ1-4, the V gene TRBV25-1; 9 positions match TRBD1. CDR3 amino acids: CASSAITGGTNEKLFF. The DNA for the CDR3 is TGTGCCAGCAGTGCCATAACAGGGGGCACCAATGAAAAACTGTTTTTT. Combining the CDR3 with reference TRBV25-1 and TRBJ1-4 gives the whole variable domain EADIYQTPRYLVIGTGKKITLECSQTMGHDKMYWYQQDPGMELHLIHYSYGVNSTEKGDLSSESTVSRIRTEHFPLTLESARPSHTSQYLCASSAITGGTNEKLFFGSGTQLSVL.